The rows below give T cell receptor beta chains drawn from one sample of a study of blood T cell repertoires in COVID-19. TCRdb keeps only in-frame clones here, not all; method: immunoSEQ multiplex PCR. Of 130,000 to 150,000 clones detected, around nine tenths appear once; the ten largest clones hold roughly 4%. Specimen: peripheral blood. Receptors were obtained from a woman aged 40 to 50 with acute or convalescent COVID-19. Each CDR3 is given with its conserved first and last residue. A D gene is named only where the DNA matches it firmly. Expanded clones are given a class, and other clones once, few, many or no size at all.

v_gene	d_gene	abundance	j_gene	CDR3aa	CDR3nt
TRBV3-1/TRBV3-2	NA	NA	TRBJ1-2	CASSRLQGRANYGYTF	TGTGCCAGCAGCCGATTACAGGGAAGGGCTAACTATGGCTACACCTTC
TRBV5-4	NA	NA	TRBJ1-1	CASSTPGFMNTEAFF	TGTGCCAGCAGCACACCGGGTTTCATGAACACTGAAGCTTTCTTT
TRBV18	TRBD2	NA	TRBJ2-5	CASSGLAGGPETQYF	TGTGCCAGCTCAGGACTAGCGGGAGGACCAGAGACCCAGTACTTC
TRBV7-9	TRBD1	few	TRBJ1-4	CASSPGRGTNEKLFF	TGTGCCAGCAGCCCAGGCAGGGGGACTAATGAAAAACTGTTTTTT
TRBV27	TRBD1	NA	TRBJ2-7	CASSQTGSAIHSYEQYF	TGTGCCAGCAGCCAGACAGGGTCCGCCATCCATTCCTACGAGCAGTACTTC
TRBV5-8	NA	NA	TRBJ2-6	CASSFTLGSSGANVLTF	TGTGCCAGCAGCTTTACACTAGGGAGCTCTGGGGCCAACGTCCTGACTTTC
TRBV4-1	NA	NA	TRBJ1-4	CASSQVSRTISEKLFF	TGCGCCAGCAGCCAAGTAAGTCGGACAATAAGTGAAAAACTGTTTTTT
TRBV9	TRBD1	NA	TRBJ1-2	CASSVDLWTGHSGYTF	TGTGCCAGCAGCGTGGACCTTTGGACAGGGCATAGTGGCTACACCTTC
TRBV15	TRBD2	NA	TRBJ2-5	CATSRGEGSETQYF	TGTGCCACCAGCAGGGGGGAGGGCTCAGAGACCCAGTACTTC
TRBV19	TRBD1	once	TRBJ1-2	CASRLTGGLYGYTF	TGTGCCAGTAGACTGACAGGGGGCTTGTATGGCTACACCTTC
TRBV18	NA	NA	TRBJ1-6	CASSLDIFYNSPLHF	TGTGCCAGCTCACTGGACATTTTCTATAATTCACCCCTCCACTTT
TRBV19	TRBD2	NA	TRBJ2-3	CASSMTSGGQTDTQYF	TGTGCCAGTAGTATGACTAGCGGGGGACAGACAGATACGCAGTATTTT
TRBV28	NA	few	TRBJ1-2	CASSLSGEGAYGYTF	TGTGCCAGCAGTTTATCGGGTGAAGGCGCCTATGGCTACACCTTC
TRBV5-4	TRBD2	NA	TRBJ2-5	CASSLDWAGGETQYF	TGTGCCAGCAGCTTGGATTGGGCGGGGGGGGAGACCCAGTACTTC
TRBV24-1	NA	NA	TRBJ2-3	CATSVGADTQYF	TGTGCCACCAGTGTGGGAGCGGATACGCAGTATTTT
TRBV10-2	TRBD1	NA	TRBJ1-2	CASSGGQGGGGYTF	TGCGCCAGCAGTGGGGGACAGGGAGGCGGTGGCTACACCTTC
TRBV9	TRBD2	few	TRBJ2-1	CASGGRESYNEQFF	TGTGCCAGCGGAGGGCGGGAGAGTTACAATGAGCAGTTCTTC
TRBV11-3	TRBD2	NA	TRBJ2-5	CASSPGLAGGPETQYF	TGTGCCAGCAGCCCGGGACTAGCGGGGGGGCCTGAGACCCAGTACTTC
TRBV7-3	NA	NA	TRBJ2-3	CASSLTAQTPPSTDTQYF	TGTGCCAGCAGCTTAACGGCACAGACACCTCCTAGCACAGATACGCAGTATTTT
TRBV10-3	TRBD2	NA	TRBJ2-5	CAISDGGETQYF	TGTGCCATCAGTGACGGGGGGGAGACCCAGTACTTC
TRBV11-2	NA	NA	TRBJ2-3	CASSGGAMGASTDTQYF	TGTGCCAGCAGCGGGGGAGCGATGGGGGCTAGCACAGATACGCAGTATTTT
TRBV11-2	TRBD2	NA	TRBJ2-7	CASSLVGTTAYEQYF	TGTGCCAGCAGCTTAGTTGGGACTACCGCCTACGAGCAGTACTTC
TRBV19	NA	NA	TRBJ2-7	CASSISLGVYEQYF	TGTGCCAGTAGTATAAGTCTAGGAGTGTACGAGCAGTACTTC
TRBV29-1	TRBD1	once	TRBJ2-5	CSLGTGGFQETQYF	TGCAGCTTGGGGACAGGGGGGTTCCAAGAGACCCAGTACTTC
TRBV2	NA	NA	TRBJ1-6	CASKRDSYNSPLHF	TGTGCCAGCAAGCGGGACTCCTATAATTCACCCCTCCACTTT
TRBV6-1	NA	NA	TRBJ1-4	CASSEVRPAGKLFF	TGTGCCAGCAGTGAAGTTAGGCCGGCGGGAAAACTGTTTTTT
TRBV2	TRBD2	NA	TRBJ2-1	CASSGVLGLAVNEQFF	TGTGCCAGCAGTGGTGTGTTGGGACTAGCGGTCAATGAGCAGTTCTTC
TRBV2	TRBD1	NA	TRBJ1-1	CASSLGQGTNTEAFF	TGTGCCAGCAGTTTGGGACAGGGGACGAACACTGAAGCTTTCTTT
TRBV4-2	NA	NA	TRBJ1-4	CASSPPRGEKLFF	TGTGCCAGCAGCCCCCCCCGGGGTGAAAAACTGTTTTTT
TRBV18	TRBD2	NA	TRBJ2-5	CASSPFASGQETQYF	TGTGCCAGCTCACCATTCGCTAGCGGGCAAGAGACCCAGTACTTC
TRBV5-1	TRBD1	NA	TRBJ2-5	CASSPVLDRVETQYF	TGCGCCAGCAGCCCTGTTCTCGACAGGGTCGAGACCCAGTACTTC
TRBV5-1	NA	NA	TRBJ1-2	CASSLSSMVGYGYTF	TGCGCCAGCAGCTTGAGTAGTATGGTCGGCTATGGCTACACCTTC
TRBV27	TRBD1	NA	TRBJ1-1	CASSLTGDAEAFF	TGTGCCAGCAGCTTAACAGGGGACGCTGAAGCTTTCTTT
TRBV7-6	TRBD2	NA	TRBJ2-5	CASSSGGTSETQYF	TGTGCCAGCAGCTCCGGGGGGACTAGCGAGACCCAGTACTTC
TRBV6-5	NA	NA	TRBJ1-1	CASSLVRNTEAFF	TGTGCCAGCAGTTTAGTCCGGAACACTGAAGCTTTCTTT
TRBV7-9	NA	NA	TRBJ1-3	CASTWGGSAQGNTIYF	TGTGCCAGCACCTGGGGGGGATCCGCGCAGGGAAACACCATATATTTT
TRBV6-2/TRBV6-3	TRBD2	NA	TRBJ2-7	CASSATGTSLYEQYF	TGTGCCAGCAGTGCCACCGGGACTAGCCTCTACGAGCAGTACTTC
TRBV27	TRBD1	NA	TRBJ2-5	CASSLGTAQETQYF	TGTGCCAGCAGTTTAGGGACAGCCCAAGAGACCCAGTACTTC
TRBV5-1	TRBD1	NA	TRBJ1-2	CASSLALGQFYGYTF	TGCGCCAGCAGCTTGGCCTTGGGACAGTTCTATGGCTACACCTTC
TRBV25-1	NA	once	TRBJ2-2	CASSEEGTYTGELFF	TGTGCCAGCAGTGAAGAGGGAACGTACACCGGGGAGCTGTTTTTT